This entry describes one T cell receptor beta chain. The antigen is not known. The data are from a study of cytomegalovirus exposure and HLA in healthy donors. Points from the study as a whole: Associated with HLA alleles at 0.05 false discovery rate in a later analysis were 16,951 TCR beta sequences.

Germline values: CDR1 MNHEY, CDR2 SVGAGI. V lost 6 bases and J lost 3; bases outside the gene matches: 11. CDR3 length equals 15 residues. Vbeta (60) and Jbeta (13) primers were used in the PCR. Clones were sequenced by immunoSEQ multiplex PCR, and TCRdb holds only the in-frame ones, with some missing. The sample lists 70,000 or so clones, 82% occurring once. The chain is built from TRBV6-5 and TRBJ2-7; 7 nucleotides match TRBD1. Sequencing used PBMCs. The TCR sequence derives from a man younger than 35 in good health and CMV-seronegative. CDR3 protein: CASRVHGQVNYEQYF. The CDR3 DNA sequence: TGTGCCAGCAGGGTCCACGGACAGGTAAACTACGAGCAGTACTTC.